What follows are 23 T cell receptor beta chains derived from one specimen sequenced in a study of blood T cell repertoires in COVID-19. The table came from immunoSEQ multiplex PCR; TCRdb's copy has only in-frame clones and leaves some out. This sample yields about 270,000 clones, of which approximately 89% are seen a single time; about 8.8% belongs to the top ten. The sequencing sample was made of peripheral blood. Receptors were obtained from a man aged 35 to 55 with active or convalescent COVID-19.

This CDR3 is CARKTVLNEKLFF. In DNA form, the CDR3 reads TGTGCCAGGAAGACAGTCCTCAATGAAAAACTGTTTTTT. The V gene is TRBV19, the J gene TRBJ1-4; a possible D gene is TRBD1 (5 bases). Germline V gives CDR1 LNHDA, CDR2 SQIVND (reference sequence). Between the trimmed V and J ends, which lost 9 bases and 5 bases, there was a span of 13 bases. The CDR3 consists of 13 residues.

The rearrangement links TRBV5-1 to TRBJ1-2; possibly TRBD1 for D (6 bases). Trimming left V 4 bases short and J 3 bases short, with 16 bases between. This CDR3 is 15 amino acids long. Germline V gives CDR1 SGHRS, CDR2 YFSETQ. The chain's CDR3 is CASSPEAAGDYGYTF. The CDR3 region has the DNA TGCGCCAGCAGCCCCGAAGCCGCAGGGGACTATGGCTACACCTTC.

The rearrangement joins TRBV6-6 to TRBJ1-1; 9 bases line up with TRBD1. Germline V gene lookup returns CDR1 MNHNY and CDR2 SVGAGI (reference sequence). J was trimmed by 5 bases and V by 2 bases; bases with no gene match: 6. The CDR3 runs 15 residues. The CDR3 reads CASSYAQGARTEAFF. The CDR3 DNA reads TGTGCCAGCAGTTACGCACAGGGGGCGCGGACTGAAGCTTTCTTT.

The chain employs TRBV11-3 and TRBJ2-2; TRBD2 matches at 14 bases. From germline, CDR1 is SGHNT and CDR2 YENEEA. Trimming took 5 bases from V and 1 from J; bases not matched to a gene: 6. This CDR3 contains 18 residues. The CDR3 loop reads CASSPRGLAGVNTGELFF. In DNA form, the CDR3 reads TGTGCCAGCAGCCCAAGGGGACTAGCGGGGGTGAACACCGGGGAGCTGTTTTTT.

The chain joins TRBV6-5 to TRBJ1-2; 10 bases map to TRBD1. Trimming at V came to 7 bases and at J to 6 bases, leaving 8 bases not matched to a gene. In germline, CDR1 is MNHEY, CDR2 SVGAGI. The CDR3 contains 14 residues. The CDR3 DNA reads TGTGCCAGCATTTCCGGACAGGGGGGCGATGGCTACACCTTC. Its protein is CASISGQGGDGYTF.

This chain uses TRBV5-6 with TRBJ2-7; 9 nucleotides align to TRBD2. Looked up from germline, CDR1 is SGHDT and CDR2 is YYEEEE. The ends lost 4 bases at V and 2 bases at J; junction bases unmatched: 7. The length of the CDR3 is 15 residues. CDR3 loop: CASSPGLAPTYEQYF. The CDR3 DNA sequence: TGTGCCAGCAGCCCCGGACTAGCGCCGACCTACGAGCAGTACTTC.

The rearrangement uses TRBV12-3 or TRBV12-4 and TRBJ2-1, with TRBD2 identical over 7 bases. Trimming cost V 9 bases and J 6 bases; bases outside gene matches: 8. The CDR3 is 13 residues long. Here the CDR3 reads CASGGREVNEQFF. DNA of the CDR3: TGTGCCAGTGGTGGGAGGGAGGTCAATGAGCAGTTCTTC.

The gene calls are TRBV27 and TRBJ2-7; the D gene is possibly TRBD1 (5 bases). CDR1 is MNHEY, CDR2 SMNVEV, per germline (reference sequence). The CDR3 is 13 amino acids. Trimming took 6 bases from V and 3 from J, leaving 12 bases between them. The CDR3 DNA sequence: TGTGCCAGCAGCCAGGGTCTGGGCTACGAGCAGTACTTC. Protein sequence: CASSQGLGYEQYF.

The chain uses TRBV6-5 and TRBJ1-5, with D perhaps matching TRBD1 (6 bases). The germline CDR1 and CDR2 sequences are MNHEY and SVGAGI. This CDR3 contains 15 residues. V gave up 5 bases and J gave up 1 base, with 12 bases separating them. The CDR3 spells CASSLRRGSNQPQHF. The CDR3 DNA is TGTGCCAGCAGTCTACGTAGGGGGAGCAATCAGCCCCAGCATTTT.

The chain links TRBV7-2 to TRBJ2-5; D possibly corresponds to TRBD2 (5 bases). The CDR3 is made up of 14 amino acids. Trimming pared 2 bases from V and 3 bases from J, leaving 10 bases between. The germline V gene has CDR1 SGHTA and CDR2 FQGNSA. The CDR3 region has the DNA TGTGCCAGCAGCTTAAATTTGGGAGAAGAGACCCAGTACTTC. Its translation is CASSLNLGEETQYF.

This chain links TRBV28 with TRBJ1-5, with TRBD1 as a possible D gene (5 bases). V was pared by 2 bases and J by 5 bases, with 10 bases between. CDR3 length equals 14 residues. Germline loops: CDR1 MDHEN, CDR2 SYDVKM. CDR3 sequence reads: CASSLGGTDQPQHF. The CDR3 DNA sequence: TGTGCCAGCAGTTTAGGTGGGACTGATCAGCCCCAGCATTTT.

The chain combines TRBV5-1 with TRBJ2-3, with 9 positions matching TRBD1. Germline V gives CDR1 SGHRS, CDR2 YFSETQ. The CDR3 is 16 amino acids. V dropped 2 bases and J dropped 0; count of bases not matched to a gene: 4. The CDR3 DNA reads TGCGCCAGCAGCTTAACAGGGGGCATGAGCACAGATACGCAGTATTTT. It encodes CASSLTGGMSTDTQYF.

The gene calls are TRBV7-2 and TRBJ2-5; TRBD2 matches at 13 bases. Germline CDR1 and CDR2: SGHTA and FQGNSA. Germline trimming cut 5 bases from V and 1 base from J; bases unmatched to any gene: 4. The CDR3 runs 16 residues. CDR3 amino acids: CASSTTSGGFQETQYF. The CDR3 DNA reads as TGTGCCAGCAGCACGACTAGCGGGGGGTTCCAAGAGACCCAGTACTTC.

The J gene is TRBJ1-2, the V gene TRBV6-4; perhaps TRBD1 as D (5 bases). The V gene's germline CDR1 is MRHNA and CDR2 SNTAGT. The V and J ends lost 2 bases and 8 bases respectively, with 18 bases between them. The CDR3 is 15 amino acids. CDR3 DNA sequence: TGTGCCAGCAGTGACAGAAGGGGTGCGATAGGAGGCTACACCTTC. Protein sequence: CASSDRRGAIGGYTF.

This sequence joins TRBV27 and TRBJ2-5, with 10 bases that match TRBD2. Trimming took 10 bases from V and 5 from J; bases not matched to a gene: 4. Germline V gives CDR1 MNHEY, CDR2 SMNVEV (reference sequence). This CDR3 is 12 amino acids long. The CDR3 spells CATLAGDETQYF. As DNA, the CDR3 is TGTGCCACCCTAGCGGGAGACGAGACCCAGTACTTC.

The rearrangement joins TRBV14 to TRBJ2-1; D is possibly TRBD1 (5 bases). The CDR3 is 14 amino acids. The germline V and J ends were trimmed by 1 base and 5 bases, with 9 bases remaining between them. Germline V gene data show CDR1 as SGHDN and CDR2 as FVKESK. The CDR3 nucleotides read TGTGCCAGCAGCCAAGCCAGGGTGAACAATGAGCAGTTCTTC. It is translated as CASSQARVNNEQFF.

The chain uses TRBV5-5 and TRBJ1-2; possibly TRBD1 for D (6 bases). V lost 4 bases and J 6 bases, leaving 16 bases between the germline ends. Germline lookup yields CDR1 SGHKS and CDR2 YYEKEE (reference sequence). The CDR3 runs 14 residues. The DNA of the CDR3 is TGTGCCAGCAGCCCGAGAACAGGGAGGGATGGCTACACCTTC. It specifies CASSPRTGRDGYTF.

The chain recombines TRBV9 with TRBJ2-1; 8 bases are a match to TRBD2. The CDR3 runs 14 residues. Germline CDR1 SGDLS, CDR2 YYNGEE. After removal of 7 bases from V and 5 bases from J, the junction contained 8 bases not matched to a gene. The chain's CDR3 is CASSRGGTDNEQFF. The CDR3, as DNA: TGTGCCAGCTCCCGGGGGGGTACGGACAATGAGCAGTTCTTC.

The chain is built from TRBV5-1 and TRBJ1-4; TRBD1 matches 7 bases. The CDR3 is 16 residues long. V dropped 0 bases and J dropped 0; count of bases not matched to a gene: 2. Germline CDR1 is SGHRS and CDR2 is YFSETQ. The CDR3 reads CASSLGQGTTNEKLFF. The CDR3 DNA follows: TGCGCCAGCAGCTTGGGACAGGGAACAACTAATGAAAAACTGTTTTTT. Full variable domain (missing parts from reference TRBV5-1 and TRBJ1-4): KAGVTQTPRYLIKTRGQQVTLSCSPISGHRSVSWYQQTPGQGLQFLFEYFSETQRNKGNFPGRFSGRQFSNSRSEMNVSTLELGDSALYLCASSLGQGTTNEKLFFGSGTQLSVL.

The V gene is TRBV9, the J gene TRBJ2-2; D remains unclear. Germline V gene data show CDR1 as SGDLS and CDR2 as YYNGEE. The CDR3 contains 11 residues. The V and J ends lost 2 bases and 8 bases respectively, with 4 bases between them. This chain's CDR3 is CASSVRGELFF. For the CDR3, the DNA is TGTGCCAGCAGCGTCCGTGGGGAGCTGTTTTTT.

The J gene is TRBJ2-3, the V gene TRBV5-4; 9 positions match TRBD1. Germline V gene data show CDR1 as SGHNT and CDR2 as YYREEE (reference sequence). The V segment lost 4 bases and the J segment 4 bases; nucleotides outside the gene matches: 4. This CDR3 comprises 14 residues. The DNA for the CDR3 is TGTGCCAGCAGCACCGGGACAGGGTCAGATACGCAGTATTTT. Its protein product is CASSTGTGSDTQYF.

The V call is TRBV9, the J call TRBJ2-7, with 9 nucleotides matching TRBD1. The V and J ends lost 3 bases and 2 bases, in that order; junction bases with no gene match: 0. CDR1 and CDR2 (germline): SGDLS, YYNGEE. The CDR3 spans 13 residues. This CDR3 reads CASSGDRAYEQYF. In DNA form, the CDR3 reads TGTGCCAGCAGCGGGGACAGGGCCTACGAGCAGTACTTC.

The V and J genes are TRBV6-5 and TRBJ2-3, with TRBD2 identical over 9 bases. Germline V gene data show CDR1 as MNHEY and CDR2 as SVGAGI. CDR3 length: 14 amino acids. The V gene end was trimmed by 5 bases and the J gene end by 5 bases; junction bases not matched to a gene: 5. CDR3 region: CASSPRSGGDTQYF. Here the CDR3 DNA reads TGTGCCAGCAGTCCACGTAGCGGGGGAGATACGCAGTATTTT.